This passage covers 6 T cell receptor beta chains from one sample sequenced in a study of HIV-infected children after antiretroviral therapy interruption. Unique molecular identifiers were included in an RNA-based 3' RACE TCR library. One entry per CDR3 protein results from TCRdb running MiXCR on the 3' RACE reads. This table holds 15,000 to 16,000 distinct CDR3 sequences, 3% to 4% found once. Treatment: PENTA 11 planned treatment interruption arm or continuous ART arm. The sequenced sample was CD45RA+ CD4+ T cells from PBMCs, obtained from a donor given antiretroviral therapy, either interrupted or continuous. Documented subset: naive CD4+ CD45RA+ CD45RO- T cells. The receptors stem from a child aged 2-17 years with HIV.

This clonotype was counted many times. The chain links TRBV5-1 to TRBJ2-7, with D maybe TRBD1 (6 bases). Trimming stripped 0 bases from V and 5 bases from J, with 15 bases between. The CDR3 covers 15 residues. CDR1 and CDR2 from the germline V gene are SGHRS and YFSETQ. The CDR3 region is CASSLGRGHRDEQYF. The CDR3 nucleotides read TGCGCCAGCAGCTTGGGCAGGGGACACCGTGACGAGCAGTACTTC.

This clonotype showed up many times. The chain carries TRBV5-1 and TRBJ1-2, with a weak D call TRBD1 (5 bases). V was trimmed by 2 bases and J by 7 bases, leaving 18 bases between them. Germline V gene sequence: CDR1 SGHRS, CDR2 YFSETQ. This CDR3 is 15 amino acids long. In nucleotides, the CDR3 is TGCGCCAGCAGCTTTCTCGCCGGGACTCCGACTGGCTACACCTTC. Its translation is CASSFLAGTPTGYTF.

This clonotype was recorded at least ten times. The chain links TRBV25-1 to TRBJ1-2; tentative D call: TRBD1 (6 bases). Trimming removed 3 bases at V and 0 bases at J, with 8 bases between. The CDR3 spans 14 residues. Germline-derived CDR1 and CDR2 are MGHDK and SYGVNS. The CDR3, as DNA: TGTGCCAGCAGTGAGGCAGGGGCTAACTATGGCTACACCTTC. Amino acids: CASSEAGANYGYTF.

This clonotype was seen many times. This chain connects TRBV23-1 to TRBJ2-7; 12 bases map to TRBD1. TRBV23-1 is recorded as an ORF, its role being uncertain. This CDR3 comprises 15 residues. Unmatched junction bases numbered 4, after V lost 3 bases and J lost 4 bases. CDR3 DNA sequence: TGCGCCAGCAGTCAGCTGGGACAGGGGGCGTACGAGCAGTACTTC. This gives the protein CASSQLGQGAYEQYF.

This clonotype came up many times. V is TRBV28 and J is TRBJ2-1, with TRBD1 identical over 10 bases. The CDR3 consists of 15 residues. V shed 6 bases and J 6 bases; nucleotides not matched to a gene: 8. CDR1 is MDHEN and CDR2 is SYDVKM in the germline V gene. The CDR3 DNA sequence: TGTGCCAGCAGACGGGGACAGGGGACGCCCAATGAGCAGTTCTTC. Encoded protein: CASRRGQGTPNEQFF.

This clonotype showed up many times. CDR3 DNA: TGTGCCAGCGCTGGGGGGGCCCTTGTGGATACGCAGTATTTT. Residues: CASAGGALVDTQYF. The chain is built from TRBV2 and TRBJ2-3, with D possibly TRBD2 on 7 matching bases. V was clipped by 8 bases and J by 6 bases, with 18 bases between them. CDR1 is SNHLY, CDR2 FYNNEI, per germline. The CDR3 sequence is 14 residues long.